These 23 T cell receptor beta chains share one sample of origin, sequenced in a study of blood T cell repertoires in COVID-19. Data came from immunoSEQ multiplex PCR; TCRdb stores just in-frame clones and leaves some out. Seen here are 250,000 to 300,000 clones, around 80% observed once, and the top ten hold more than 4%. Sequencing was performed on PBMCs or T cells enriched from blood (not recorded which). The receptors shown here come from a man between 40 and 49 years old who had been exposed to COVID-19.

This clone has only one observation. At the DNA level, this CDR3 is encoded by other sequences in the same sample as well. This chain connects TRBV3-1 (or the pseudogene TRBV3-2) to TRBJ1-2, with D unresolved. The V gene's germline CDR1 is LGHDT and CDR2 YNNKEL (reference sequence). The CDR3 runs to 12 residues. V was shortened by 1 base and J by 2 bases, with 2 bases between the two germline ends. The CDR3 nucleotides are TGTGCCAGCAGCCAAGCAAACTATGGCTACACCTTC. Translation: CASSQANYGYTF.

The rearrangement links TRBV6-5 to TRBJ2-2; 7 bases fit TRBD2. The CDR3 has 13 amino acids. After removal of 8 bases from V and 9 bases from J, the junction contained 9 bases not matched to a gene. Germline CDR1 is MNHEY and CDR2 is SVGAGI. CDR3 protein: CASWELARRELFF. CDR3 nucleotides: TGTGCCAGCTGGGAACTAGCGAGGAGGGAGCTGTTTTTT.

The rearrangement joins TRBV19 to TRBJ2-1; 9 bases line up with TRBD1. V lost 5 bases to trimming and J lost 7 bases; unmatched junction nucleotides: 9. CDR3 length: 15 residues. Germline CDR1 LNHDA, CDR2 SQIVND (reference sequence). The CDR3 reads CASSPVQGAKNEQFF. As DNA, the CDR3 is TGTGCCAGTAGTCCTGTACAGGGGGCTAAGAATGAGCAGTTCTTC.

The chain joins TRBV7-9 to TRBJ2-1, with 7 bases fitting TRBD2. Per the germline V gene, CDR1 is SEHNR and CDR2 is FQNEAQ (reference sequence). V shed 3 bases, J shed 5 bases, and the junction held 4 bases outside the gene matches. The CDR3 runs 14 residues. CDR3 bases: TGTGCCAGCAGCTTCCCGGGACTAAACAATGAGCAGTTCTTC. Encoded protein: CASSFPGLNNEQFF. Full variable domain (outside the CDR3, taken from reference TRBV7-9 and TRBJ2-1): DTGVSQNPRHKITKRGQNVTFRCDPISEHNRLYWYRQTLGQGPEFLTYFQNEAQLEKSRLLSDRFSAERPKGSFSTLEIQRTEQGDSAMYLCASSFPGLNNEQFFGPGTRLTVL.

This rearrangement joins TRBV19 to TRBJ2-7; D unclear. Between the trimmed V and J ends, which lost 3 bases and 2 bases, there was a span of 11 bases. The CDR3 has 14 amino acids. Germline CDR1 is LNHDA and CDR2 is SQIVND (reference sequence). CDR3 residues: CASSIAMSTYEQYF. The CDR3 nucleotides are TGTGCCAGTAGTATCGCGATGTCGACCTACGAGCAGTACTTC.

The chain uses TRBV5-1 and TRBJ2-7, with unresolved D. Germline values: CDR1 SGHRS, CDR2 YFSETQ. V lost 7 bases and J lost 3, with 14 bases in between. The CDR3 has 13 amino acids. The CDR3 sequence is CASASLEHYEQYF. The CDR3 DNA reads TGCGCCAGCGCGTCCCTTGAGCACTACGAGCAGTACTTC.

This sequence joins TRBV5-8 and TRBJ2-1, with a tentative D call TRBD2 (5 bases). The CDR3 length is 16 residues. The V gene's germline CDR1 is SGHTS and CDR2 YDEGEE. The V end was cut by 0 bases, the J end by 7 bases, with 17 bases between. CDR3 in DNA: TGTGCCAGCAGCTTGGAAGTTCGCGGGTGGGGTAATGAGCAGTTCTTC. Its translation: CASSLEVRGWGNEQFF.

This chain joins TRBV5-1 and TRBJ2-2, with 10 positions matching TRBD2. The CDR3 extends over 15 amino acids. Germline trimming cut 2 bases from V and 4 bases from J; bases unmatched to any gene: 2. Germline CDR1 SGHRS, CDR2 YFSETQ. Written as DNA, the CDR3 is TGCGCCAGCAGCTTCACTAGCGGGACCACCGGGGAGCTGTTTTTT. It translates to CASSFTSGTTGELFF.

The V and J genes are TRBV5-4 and TRBJ2-1; 12 nucleotides match TRBD1. V trimming: 2 bases; J trimming: 6 bases; junction bases outside the gene matches: 6. Germline CDR1 reads SGHNT; CDR2 reads YYREEE (reference sequence). There are 16 residues in the CDR3. This CDR3 reads CASSFGTGGEFNEQFF. Here the CDR3 DNA reads TGTGCCAGCAGCTTCGGGACAGGGGGCGAGTTCAATGAGCAGTTCTTC.

V gene TRBV2 combines with J gene TRBJ1-1; 10 bases agree with TRBD1. The junction had 8 bases not matched to a gene; V was cut back by 11 bases and J by 5 bases. The CDR3 spans 13 residues. Germline CDR1 is SNHLY and CDR2 is FYNNEI. The CDR3 sequence: CAGRQGAVTEAFF. CDR3 DNA: TGTGCCGGGAGACAGGGGGCAGTTACTGAAGCTTTCTTT.

The genes are TRBV3-1 (or the pseudogene TRBV3-2) and TRBJ2-1, with 8 nucleotides matching TRBD2. The ends lost 4 bases at V and 7 bases at J; junction bases unmatched: 6. Per the germline V gene, CDR1 is LGHDT and CDR2 is YNNKEL (reference sequence). This CDR3 is 14 amino acids long. The CDR3 here is CASSLLAGMNEQFF. CDR3 DNA sequence: TGTGCCAGCAGCCTTTTAGCGGGAATGAATGAGCAGTTCTTC.

The V gene is TRBV5-6, the J gene TRBJ2-7; 11 nucleotides line up with TRBD1. The CDR3 contains 18 residues. CDR1 is SGHDT, CDR2 YYEEEE, per germline. V lost 7 bases to trimming and J lost 1 base; unmatched junction nucleotides: 16. Here the CDR3 reads CASRGAGTGGLRSYEQYF. The CDR3 coding sequence is TGTGCCAGCCGCGGGGCCGGGACAGGGGGGTTGAGGTCCTACGAGCAGTACTTC.

The rearrangement uses TRBV6-1 and TRBJ2-7; D is unresolved. The germline V gene has CDR1 MNHNS and CDR2 SASEGT. V lost 1 base and J lost 3, with 13 bases in between. CDR3 length: 15 amino acids. CDR3 bases: TGTGCCAGCAGTGAAGAATGCGGAATGGACTACGAGCAGTACTTC. This gives the protein CASSEECGMDYEQYF.

The CDR3 nucleotides are TGTGCCAGGACGAAGAGCACTAGCGGGAGTGCGGGCACCGGGGAGCTGTTTTTT. Protein sequence: CARTKSTSGSAGTGELFF. The chain joins TRBV7-2 to TRBJ2-2; 11 positions agree with TRBD2. Germline values: CDR1 SGHTA, CDR2 FQGNSA. V gave up 9 bases and J gave up 4 bases; unmatched junction bases: 16. This CDR3 is built from 18 residues. The entire variable domain, with the rest obtained from reference TRBV7-2 and TRBJ2-2, is as follows: GAGVSQSPSNKVTEKGKDVELRCDPISGHTALYWYRQSLGQGLEFLIYFQGNSAPDKSGLPSDRFSAERTGGSVSTLTIQRTQQEDSAVYLCARTKSTSGSAGTGELFFGEGSRLTVL.

V usage is TRBV11-2 and J usage is TRBJ2-7; no clear D. This CDR3 spans 13 amino acids. V was clipped by 0 bases and J by 3 bases, with 6 bases between them. Germline V gene data show CDR1 as SGHAT and CDR2 as FQNNGV. DNA of the CDR3: TGTGCCAGCAGCTTAGAAACGGGCTACGAGCAGTACTTC. This sequence encodes CASSLETGYEQYF.

The chain has TRBV14 and TRBJ2-7, with 7 positions matching TRBD1. This CDR3 comprises 15 residues. Germline values: CDR1 SGHDN, CDR2 FVKESK. Trimming removed 3 bases from V and 6 bases from J; junction bases left unmatched: 11. The CDR3 DNA sequence: TGTGCCAGCAGCCATCTCGAAAGGGGGCTTCTCGAGCAGTACTTC. This gives the protein CASSHLERGLLEQYF. Full variable domain (rest looked up from reference TRBV14 and TRBJ2-7): EAGVTQFPSHSVIEKGQTVTLRCDPISGHDNLYWYRRVMGKEIKFLLHFVKESKQDESGMPNNRFLAERTGGTYSTLKVQPAELEDSGVYFCASSHLERGLLEQYFGPGTRLTVT.

The rearrangement joins TRBV2 to TRBJ1-5, with a tentative D call TRBD1 (6 bases). The CDR3 length is 15 residues. From germline, CDR1 is SNHLY and CDR2 FYNNEI. V lost 8 bases to trimming and J lost 0 bases, with 14 bases between them. CDR3 sequence reads: CASGGGAYSNQPQHF. The CDR3 nucleotides read TGTGCCAGCGGAGGGGGGGCCTATAGCAATCAGCCCCAGCATTTT.

The rearrangement uses TRBV5-4 and TRBJ2-7; unclear D gene. This CDR3 is built from 13 residues. Germline lookup yields CDR1 SGHNT and CDR2 YYREEE (reference sequence). V lost 4 bases and J lost 3, with 11 bases in between. CDR3 residues: CASSPGGYYEQYF. The CDR3 DNA is TGTGCCAGCAGCCCGGGTGGCTACTACGAGCAGTACTTC.

The V call is TRBV16, the J call TRBJ2-5; D might be TRBD1 (6 bases). Germline V gives CDR1 KGHSY, CDR2 FQNENV. Deletions cut 2 bases from V and 5 bases from J, with 9 bases between. This CDR3 comprises 13 residues. The CDR3 DNA sequence: TGTGCCAGCAGCCAACAGGGGAGCGAGACCCAGTACTTC. Protein product: CASSQQGSETQYF.

V is TRBV10-1 and J is TRBJ2-3, with 9 nucleotides matching TRBD2. This CDR3 is 15 amino acids long. Germline V CDR1 and CDR2: WNHNN, SYGVQD (reference sequence). V lost 3 bases to trimming and J lost 6 bases; unmatched junction nucleotides: 7. The DNA for the CDR3 is TGCGCCAGCAGTGATCGCGGGAGGGCCTGGGATACGCAGTATTTT. Its protein product is CASSDRGRAWDTQYF.

The V and J genes are TRBV19 and TRBJ2-5, with D perhaps matching TRBD2 (5 bases). There are 13 residues in the CDR3. In germline, CDR1 is LNHDA, CDR2 SQIVND (reference sequence). The V and J ends lost 1 base and 10 bases respectively, with 13 bases between them. The chain's CDR3 is CASSIATGWDQYF. DNA of the CDR3: TGTGCCAGTAGTATAGCTACGGGGTGGGACCAGTACTTC.

The V and J genes are TRBV27 and TRBJ1-2; D is perhaps TRBD1 (5 bases). CDR1 is MNHEY and CDR2 is SMNVEV in the germline V gene (reference sequence). The CDR3 sequence is 13 residues long. V gave up 6 bases and J gave up 11 bases, with 19 bases separating them. CDR3 sequence (DNA): TGTGCCAGCAGCGATCGGGACTCCAGTCGATACACCTTC. It encodes CASSDRDSSRYTF.

This sequence joins TRBV29-1 and TRBJ1-2; 7 bases line up with TRBD1. Germline loops: CDR1 SQVTM, CDR2 ANQGSEA. The CDR3 covers 14 residues. Trimming removed 6 bases from V and 5 bases from J; junction bases left unmatched: 12. The CDR3 loop reads CSVHTQGKGYGYTF. Written as DNA, the CDR3 is TGCAGCGTACACACACAGGGGAAGGGATATGGCTACACCTTC.